The rows below give T cell receptor beta chains drawn from one sample of a study of response to subunit inactivated influenza vaccine. Each CDR3 protein is one row after TCRdb ran MiXCR on the RT-PCR reads. Counted here are under 550,000 distinct CDR3 sequences, 6% to 9% occurring once; the ten biggest clones make up approximately 13%. The input for sequencing was PBMCs from blood, taken less than 30 months after vaccination. The receptors were sampled from a man between 50 and 70 years old who received an inactivated influenza vaccine. Both conserved end residues are part of each CDR3. The order of the fields is V gene, J gene, clone size, CDR3 protein. The listing skips clone size in some rows; elsewhere it reads once, few, many or a size class.

V: TRBV29-1
J: TRBJ2-2
size: many
CDR3: CSVRSLGELFF

V: TRBV5-1
J: TRBJ1-1
size: once
CDR3: CASSFVFSVGGTEAFF

V: TRBV5-1
J: TRBJ2-7
size: many
CDR3: CATSQTGQYEQYF

V: TRBV6-6
J: TRBJ1-1
size: many
CDR3: CASEAAPEAFF

V: TRBV27
J: TRBJ2-4
size: many
CDR3: CASSLSGGLAKNIQYF

V: TRBV27
J: TRBJ2-3
size: many
CDR3: CASSYASGRTDTQYF

V: TRBV11-2
J: TRBJ2-3
size: .
CDR3: CASRKGGGTDTQYF

V: TRBV30
J: TRBJ2-5
size: .
CDR3: CAWSVLALQETQYF

V: TRBV12-3/TRBV12-4
J: TRBJ1-1
size: many
CDR3: CASSRTGLSIEAFF

V: TRBV12-3/TRBV12-4
J: TRBJ2-7
size: .
CDR3: CASSLVTAYEQYF

V: TRBV20-1
J: TRBJ2-1
size: .
CDR3: CSASGPSSYNEQFF

V: TRBV5-1
J: TRBJ2-5
size: many
CDR3: CASSWQIQETQYF

V: TRBV6-1
J: TRBJ2-2
size: few
CDR3: CASRGLADANTGELFF

V: TRBV11-2
J: TRBJ2-7
size: .
CDR3: CASSLIRGGEDEQYF

V: TRBV15
J: TRBJ2-7
size: many
CDR3: CATSRGLSSEQYF

V: TRBV5-5
J: TRBJ1-5
size: many
CDR3: CASSQGQGINQPQHF

V: TRBV14
J: TRBJ2-3
size: few
CDR3: CASSQTWDTQYF

V: TRBV6-1
J: TRBJ1-5
size: .
CDR3: CATRGVPDQPQHF

V: TRBV6-2/TRBV6-3
J: TRBJ1-2
size: .
CDR3: CASRIDSNYGYTF

V: TRBV6-5
J: TRBJ2-1
size: .
CDR3: CASSLTPGLAGGYNEQFF

V: TRBV14
J: TRBJ1-1
size: many
CDR3: CASSQGITRNTEAFF

V: TRBV12-3/TRBV12-4
J: TRBJ2-7
size: many
CDR3: CASSQTDFQQYF

V: TRBV4-2
J: TRBJ1-2
size: many
CDR3: CASSQELGGGYGYTF

V: TRBV7-2
J: TRBJ2-3
size: .
CDR3: CASSLRGPGPDTQYF

V: TRBV20-1
J: TRBJ2-1
size: .
CDR3: CSARVSLAGGISSYNEQFF

V: TRBV18
J: TRBJ1-6
size: .
CDR3: CASSPPRTGGGNSPLHF

V: TRBV20-1
J: TRBJ2-1
size: many
CDR3: CSARAPLAGLNNEQFF

V: TRBV4-1
J: TRBJ1-2
size: few
CDR3: CASSQGGGNYGYTF

V: TRBV21-1
J: TRBJ1-2
size: few
CDR3: CASSIKQGGYGYTF

V: TRBV11-2
J: TRBJ2-3
size: many
CDR3: CASSSRSQGLITDTQYF

V: TRBV7-2
J: TRBJ2-7
size: many
CDR3: CASSVTGTNYEQYF

V: TRBV7-2
J: TRBJ2-1
size: few
CDR3: CASRPTSGSWNEQFF

V: TRBV6-2/TRBV6-3
J: TRBJ1-5
size: few
CDR3: CASSYRNQPQHF

V: TRBV12-3/TRBV12-4
J: TRBJ1-3
size: few
CDR3: CASSRGTGSSGNTIYF

V: TRBV5-8
J: TRBJ2-1
size: many
CDR3: CASSLEVADISYNEQFF

V: TRBV5-1
J: TRBJ2-6
size: .
CDR3: CASSLEPGASGANVLTF

V: TRBV20-1
J: TRBJ2-5
size: few
CDR3: CSASSSGGVGETQYF

V: TRBV7-6
J: TRBJ2-7
size: few
CDR3: CASSSQGLLEQYF

V: TRBV6-2/TRBV6-3
J: TRBJ2-7
size: many
CDR3: CASSLGLQYEQYF

V: TRBV6-2/TRBV6-3
J: TRBJ2-2
size: few
CDR3: CASRDSSGRTGELFF

V: TRBV20-1
J: TRBJ2-7
size: .
CDR3: CSARKNTYEQYF

V: TRBV4-3
J: TRBJ2-2
size: .
CDR3: CASSQEHSSGELFF

V: TRBV5-1
J: TRBJ1-2
size: .
CDR3: CASSWGQSGSGGYTF

V: TRBV24-1
J: TRBJ1-2
size: .
CDR3: CATSDGYGYTF

V: TRBV11-2
J: TRBJ2-7
size: many
CDR3: CASSPQVGGTHEQYF

V: TRBV5-1
J: TRBJ2-7
size: .
CDR3: CASSLADRAGGNEQYF

V: TRBV4-2
J: TRBJ1-6
size: many
CDR3: CASSRDRASYNSPLHF

V: TRBV12-3/TRBV12-4
J: TRBJ2-4
size: .
CDR3: CASSLPGLALAKNIQYF

V: TRBV20-1
J: TRBJ1-5
size: few
CDR3: CSARTRQPPNQPQHF

V: TRBV5-3
J: TRBJ1-3
size: .
CDR3: CARSSVSDKCPASGNTIYF